This T cell receptor (beta chain) emerged from a study of blood T cell repertoires in COVID-19. The assay was immunoSEQ multiplex PCR, and TCRdb's table has in-frame clones only and misses some. This sample has 250,000 to 350,000 clones; around 85% occur once, and the top ten carry 6% to 7%. The source material was PBMCs or T cells enriched from blood (not recorded which). The TCR originated in a middle-aged woman who had recovered from COVID-19.

CDR3 amino acids: CASSFSVVAGGSTDTQYF. The DNA of the CDR3 is TGTGCCAGCAGCTTCTCGGTCGTAGCGGGAGGGAGCACAGATACGCAGTATTTT. This chain connects TRBV7-2 to TRBJ2-3; 11 bases match TRBD2. J lost 0 bases, V lost 3 bases, and 8 bases had no gene match. Germline V CDR1 and CDR2: SGHTA, FQGNSA. CDR3 length: 18 residues.